The rows below give T cell receptor beta chains drawn from one sample of a study of tumor-infiltrating lymphocytes in primary liver carcinoma. TCRdb re-analysed the multiplex PCR reads in MiXCR, keeping a single row per CDR3 protein. The table lists 330,000 or so distinct CDR3 sequences, roughly 61% of them singletons, with roughly 6% in the top ten. The specimen sequenced was peripheral blood. Every receptor here comes from a middle-aged man with primary liver carcinoma and hepatitis B virus infection. Each CDR3 is given with its conserved first and last residue. The order of the fields is CDR3 protein, CDR3 DNA, V gene, J gene, clone size, D gene. The D gene is left open where the match is weak. Clone size is stated in some rows and not others, as once, few, many or a class when expanded.

CDR3aa: CASSPALGNTIYF
CDR3nt: TGTGCCAGCAGCCCCGCGCTCGGAAACACCATATATTTT
v_gene: TRBV5-4
j_gene: TRBJ1-3
abundance: few
d_gene: NA

CDR3aa: CASLPGGETQYF
CDR3nt: TGTGCCAGCCTGCCCGGGGGTGAGACCCAGTACTTC
v_gene: TRBV7-8
j_gene: TRBJ2-5
abundance: NA
d_gene: NA

CDR3aa: CASSQANVGFGYGYTF
CDR3nt: TGCGCCAGCAGCCAGGCAAACGTGGGCTTCGGCTATGGCTACACCTTC
v_gene: TRBV4-1
j_gene: TRBJ1-2
abundance: few
d_gene: NA

CDR3aa: CASSTRLAEETRYF
CDR3nt: TGTGCCAGCAGCACCAGACTAGCTGAAGAGACCCGGTACTTC
v_gene: TRBV5-4
j_gene: TRBJ2-5
abundance: NA
d_gene: TRBD2

CDR3aa: CASSIVDEQFF
CDR3nt: TGTGCCAGCAGCATAGTCGATGAGCAGTTCTTC
v_gene: TRBV7-8
j_gene: TRBJ2-1
abundance: NA
d_gene: NA

CDR3aa: CARSPQGYLGEQYF
CDR3nt: TGTGCCAGGAGCCCCCAGGGGTATCTAGGCGAGCAGTACTTC
v_gene: TRBV11-2
j_gene: TRBJ2-7
abundance: NA
d_gene: NA

CDR3aa: CASTEARGLSWDTQYF
CDR3nt: TGTGCCAGCACTGAAGCCCGGGGCCTCAGTTGGGATACGCAGTATTTT
v_gene: TRBV6-1
j_gene: TRBJ2-3
abundance: NA
d_gene: NA

CDR3aa: CAGSLGGENTEAFF
CDR3nt: TGTGCCGGCAGCTTGGGCGGAGAGAACACTGAAGCTTTCTTT
v_gene: TRBV5-6
j_gene: TRBJ1-1
abundance: NA
d_gene: NA

CDR3aa: CSAGLPYEQYF
CDR3nt: TGCAGTGCCGGGCTACCTTACGAGCAGTACTTC
v_gene: TRBV20-1
j_gene: TRBJ2-7
abundance: NA
d_gene: NA

CDR3aa: CASSLDLGGEQLF
CDR3nt: TGTGCCAGCAGCTTAGATCTCGGAGGCGAGCAGCTCTTC
v_gene: TRBV11-2
j_gene: TRBJ2-1
abundance: NA
d_gene: NA

CDR3aa: CASSLDFGTPSSYEQYF
CDR3nt: TGTGCCAGTAGCTTAGACTTCGGGACACCCAGCTCCTACGAGCAGTACTTC
v_gene: TRBV11-2
j_gene: TRBJ2-7
abundance: NA
d_gene: NA

CDR3aa: CARRFDRGAYEQYF
CDR3nt: TGTGCCAGAAGGTTTGACAGGGGCGCCTACGAGCAGTACTTC
v_gene: TRBV6-1
j_gene: TRBJ2-7
abundance: once
d_gene: TRBD1

CDR3aa: CASSLAGGTGYEQYF
CDR3nt: TGTGCCAGCAGCTTGGCCGGCGGGACAGGATACGAGCAGTACTTC
v_gene: TRBV5-5
j_gene: TRBJ2-7
abundance: many
d_gene: TRBD1

CDR3aa: CATSDSGGNNQPQHF
CDR3nt: TGTGCCACCAGTGATTCTGGGGGGAACAATCAGCCCCAGCATTTT
v_gene: TRBV24-1
j_gene: TRBJ1-5
abundance: NA
d_gene: NA

CDR3aa: CASSSTRLKGDTQYF
CDR3nt: TGCGCCAGCAGTTCAACTAGGTTGAAGGGAGATACGCAGTATTTT
v_gene: TRBV10-1
j_gene: TRBJ2-3
abundance: many
d_gene: NA

CDR3aa: CASSGDSGRRGETQYF
CDR3nt: TGTGCCAGCAGTGGAGATAGCGGGAGAAGAGGAGAGACCCAGTACTTC
v_gene: TRBV6-4
j_gene: TRBJ2-5
abundance: NA
d_gene: TRBD2

CDR3aa: CAISESTTRPSYEQYF
CDR3nt: TGTGCCATCAGTGAGTCGACGACCCGGCCATCCTACGAGCAGTACTTC
v_gene: TRBV10-3
j_gene: TRBJ2-7
abundance: NA
d_gene: NA

CDR3aa: CSAKTGGKQYF
CDR3nt: TGTAGCGCCAAGACAGGGGGCAAGCAGTACTTC
v_gene: TRBV29-1
j_gene: TRBJ2-7
abundance: NA
d_gene: TRBD1

CDR3aa: CASSPSPRLYEQNF
CDR3nt: TGTGCCAGCAGCCCCAGCCCCAGACTCTACGAGCAGAACTTC
v_gene: TRBV14
j_gene: TRBJ2-7
abundance: NA
d_gene: NA

CDR3aa: CASSSRGQAGEDYEQFF
CDR3nt: TGTGCCAGCAGCTCACGTGGACAAGCGGGAGAAGACTATGAGCAGTTCTTC
v_gene: TRBV11-1
j_gene: TRBJ2-1
abundance: NA
d_gene: TRBD2

CDR3aa: CASSLGSDVEQYF
CDR3nt: TGTGCCAGCAGCTTGGGGTCGGACGTCGAGCAGTACTTC
v_gene: TRBV5-4
j_gene: TRBJ2-7
abundance: NA
d_gene: NA

CDR3aa: CASSSTDSYEQYF
CDR3nt: TGTGCCAGCAGCTCGACTGATTCCTACGAGCAGTACTTC
v_gene: TRBV11-2
j_gene: TRBJ2-7
abundance: many
d_gene: NA

CDR3aa: CASSQDLGTVNTVELFF
CDR3nt: TGTGCCAGCAGCCAAGATCTTGGGACTGTGAACACAGTGGAGCTGTTTTTT
v_gene: TRBV4-2
j_gene: TRBJ2-2
abundance: NA
d_gene: NA

CDR3aa: CATSDWTPSGSKYGYTF
CDR3nt: TGTGCCACCAGTGATTGGACTCCTTCCGGAAGTAAATATGGCTACACCTTC
v_gene: TRBV24-1
j_gene: TRBJ1-2
abundance: NA
d_gene: NA

CDR3aa: CASKQGSGANVLTF
CDR3nt: TGTGCCAGCAAGCAAGGGTCTGGGGCCAACGTCCTGACTTTC
v_gene: TRBV6-6
j_gene: TRBJ2-6
abundance: NA
d_gene: NA

CDR3aa: CASSLDHRGFPYERYF
CDR3nt: TGTGCCAGCAGCTTAGACCACAGGGGATTCCCCTACGAGCGGTACTTT
v_gene: TRBV11-2
j_gene: TRBJ2-7
abundance: NA
d_gene: TRBD1

CDR3aa: CASSQEGNREWWGYTF
CDR3nt: TGTGCCAGCAGCCAAGAGGGGAACAGGGAATGGTGGGGCTACACCTTC
v_gene: TRBV4-2
j_gene: TRBJ1-2
abundance: few
d_gene: NA

CDR3aa: CASSLLGSGATGANVLTF
CDR3nt: TGTGCCAGCAGCCTTTTGGGGTCGGGAGCAACCGGGGCCAACGTCCTGACTTTC
v_gene: TRBV5-5
j_gene: TRBJ2-6
abundance: NA
d_gene: NA

CDR3aa: CATSEPGARTDTQYF
CDR3nt: TGTGCCACCAGTGAGCCAGGGGCCCGCACAGATACGCAGTATTTT
v_gene: TRBV24-1
j_gene: TRBJ2-3
abundance: few
d_gene: NA

CDR3aa: CASSLVVSFYEQYF
CDR3nt: TGTGCCAGCAGCTTAGTTGTCAGTTTCTACGAGCAGTACTTC
v_gene: TRBV11-2
j_gene: TRBJ2-7
abundance: many
d_gene: NA

CDR3aa: CASSLPVDQKFF
CDR3nt: TGTGCCAGCAGCTTACCCGTTGATCAGAAGTTCTTC
v_gene: TRBV11-2
j_gene: TRBJ2-1
abundance: NA
d_gene: NA

CDR3aa: CASSSRERVYEQYF
CDR3nt: TGTGCCAGCAGTTCCAGGGAGAGAGTCTACGAACAGTACTTC
v_gene: TRBV6-5
j_gene: TRBJ2-7
abundance: NA
d_gene: NA

CDR3aa: CASSYTRDTISGKTIYF
CDR3nt: TGTGCCAGCAGTTATACCCGGGACACGATCTCTGGAAAGACCATATATTTT
v_gene: TRBV6-2/TRBV6-3
j_gene: TRBJ1-3
abundance: NA
d_gene: NA

CDR3aa: CSGQVNTEALF
CDR3nt: TGCAGCGGTCAAGTGAACACTGAAGCTCTCTTT
v_gene: TRBV29-1
j_gene: TRBJ1-1
abundance: NA
d_gene: NA

CDR3aa: CASSSRTGRVETQYF
CDR3nt: TGTGCCAGCAGTTCCCGGACAGGTCGGGTTGAGACCCAGTACTTC
v_gene: TRBV12-3/TRBV12-4
j_gene: TRBJ2-5
abundance: NA
d_gene: TRBD1

CDR3aa: CASSPVLTANYGYTF
CDR3nt: TGTGCCAGCAGTCCCGTCTTGACAGCTAACTATGGCTACACCTTC
v_gene: TRBV28
j_gene: TRBJ1-2
abundance: NA
d_gene: NA

CDR3aa: CASRLQGQSNQPQHF
CDR3nt: TGTGCCAGCAGGTTGCAGGGCCAGAGCAATCAGCCCCAGCATTTT
v_gene: TRBV28
j_gene: TRBJ1-5
abundance: few
d_gene: NA

CDR3aa: CASPSGGTYNEQFF
CDR3nt: TGTGCCAGCCCCTCGGGGGGAACCTACAATGAGCAGTTCTTC
v_gene: TRBV5-5
j_gene: TRBJ2-1
abundance: NA
d_gene: TRBD2

CDR3aa: CASSYSITGTANSPLHF
CDR3nt: TGTGCCAGCAGTTACTCGATTACGGGGACAGCAAATTCACCCCTCCACTTT
v_gene: TRBV6-5
j_gene: TRBJ1-6
abundance: NA
d_gene: TRBD1

CDR3aa: CASKLAGVWDFADNKQFF
CDR3nt: TGTGCCAGCAAACTAGCGGGAGTTTGGGACTTTGCGGACAATAAGCAGTTCTTC
v_gene: TRBV12-3/TRBV12-4
j_gene: TRBJ2-1
abundance: once
d_gene: TRBD2

CDR3aa: CASVRSEGRYNEQFF
CDR3nt: TGTGCCAGCGTGAGGAGTGAGGGCCGGTACAATGAGCAGTTCTTC
v_gene: TRBV5-6
j_gene: TRBJ2-1
abundance: once
d_gene: NA

CDR3aa: CASSLDGQDSTDTRYF
CDR3nt: TGTGCCAGCAGCTTGGACGGACAGGACAGCACAGATACGCGGTATTTT
v_gene: TRBV11-2
j_gene: TRBJ2-3
abundance: NA
d_gene: TRBD1

CDR3aa: CASSLSSGFGTGELFF
CDR3nt: TGTGCCAGCAGCTTATCTAGCGGGTTTGGGACCGGGGAGCTGTTTTTT
v_gene: TRBV11-2
j_gene: TRBJ2-2
abundance: many
d_gene: TRBD2

CDR3aa: CVSSFKDRYYGYTF
CDR3nt: TGTGTCAGCAGCTTCAAAGATAGATACTATGGCTACACCTTC
v_gene: TRBV11-2
j_gene: TRBJ1-2
abundance: NA
d_gene: NA

CDR3aa: CASSVTGTSGDNEQFF
CDR3nt: TGTGCCAGCAGCGTGACCGGGACTAGCGGCGACAATGAGCAGTTCTTC
v_gene: TRBV11-2
j_gene: TRBJ2-1
abundance: many
d_gene: TRBD2

CDR3aa: CASSATGGHYGYAF
CDR3nt: TGTGCCAGCAGTGCCACAGGGGGCCACTATGGCTACGCCTTC
v_gene: TRBV12-3/TRBV12-4
j_gene: TRBJ1-2
abundance: NA
d_gene: TRBD1

CDR3aa: CTSRNTYYNEQLF
CDR3nt: TGTACCAGCAGGAACACTTATTACAATGAGCAGTTATTC
v_gene: TRBV11-2
j_gene: TRBJ2-1
abundance: NA
d_gene: NA

CDR3aa: CASSPGQGDIQYF
CDR3nt: TGTGCCAGCAGCCCCGGACAGGGAGACATTCAGTACTTC
v_gene: TRBV5-4
j_gene: TRBJ2-4
abundance: few
d_gene: TRBD1

CDR3aa: CAWSLQTSGTETQYF
CDR3nt: TGTGCATGGAGTTTGCAGACTAGCGGGACAGAGACCCAGTACTTC
v_gene: TRBV30
j_gene: TRBJ2-5
abundance: few
d_gene: TRBD2

CDR3aa: CASSSVEHTQYF
CDR3nt: TGTGCCAGCAGCTCCGTTGAGCATACGCAGTATTTT
v_gene: TRBV28
j_gene: TRBJ2-3
abundance: NA
d_gene: NA

CDR3aa: CAISLWGTEAFF
CDR3nt: TGTGCCATCAGCTTATGGGGCACTGAAGCTTTCTTT
v_gene: TRBV11-2
j_gene: TRBJ1-1
abundance: NA
d_gene: NA

CDR3aa: CAAYGGRFSEQFF
CDR3nt: TGTGCTGCTTACGGGGGGCGCTTCAGTGAGCAGTTCTTC
v_gene: TRBV10-3
j_gene: TRBJ2-1
abundance: NA
d_gene: NA

CDR3aa: CAWSPHSGDPGNTIHF
CDR3nt: TGTGCCTGGAGTCCACACTCCGGGGACCCTGGAAACACCATACATTTT
v_gene: TRBV30
j_gene: TRBJ1-3
abundance: NA
d_gene: NA